These 9 T cell receptor beta chains were all obtained from the same sample, sequenced in a study of T cell responses to AZD1222 COVID-19 vaccine. Here immunoSEQ multiplex PCR was the method, and the copy in TCRdb shows in-frame clones only, minus some. The sample has around 130,000 clones; roughly 92% are singletons. Sample: peripheral blood, taken on day 0 of AZD1222 vaccination. These receptors originate from an adult in good health.

V and J are TRBV11-2 and TRBJ2-1; D is possibly TRBD1 or TRBD2 (7 bases each). This CDR3 has 13 residues. Germline values: CDR1 SGHAT, CDR2 FQNNGV. With 4 bases removed from V and 10 bases from J, the gap between germline ends came to 14 bases. The CDR3, as DNA: TGTGCCAGCAGCTCCCAGGGGGGGCCGGAGCAGTTCTTC. Residues: CASSSQGGPEQFF.

The J gene is TRBJ2-7, the V gene TRBV2, with TRBD2 as a possible D gene (6 bases). This CDR3 region has 14 residues. Germline CDR1 and CDR2: SNHLY and FYNNEI. Trimming removed 5 bases at V and 7 bases at J, with 18 bases between. CDR3 loop: CASSPNPRAGEQYV. In nucleotides, the CDR3 is TGTGCCAGCAGTCCAAACCCCAGGGCGGGGGAGCAGTACGTC.

The table lists this clone with a count of one. J is TRBJ1-5 and V is TRBV12-3 or TRBV12-4; D not certain. The CDR3 consists of 12 residues. V was pared by 8 bases and J by 1 base, with 6 bases between. In DNA form, the CDR3 reads TGTGCCAGCTCATGGAGCAATCAGCCCCAGCATTTT. Amino acid sequence: CASSWSNQPQHF.

This chain uses TRBV20-1 with TRBJ1-2, with 7 bases that match TRBD1. Per the germline V gene, CDR1 is DFQATT and CDR2 is SNEGSKA (reference sequence). This CDR3 is 13 amino acids long. With 3 bases clipped from V and 6 bases from J, the junction kept 7 bases outside the gene matches. CDR3 DNA sequence: TGCAGTGCTAGTGAGAGGGGGCGGAATGGCTACACCTTC. It is translated as CSASERGRNGYTF.

The chain employs TRBV2 and TRBJ2-7; 7 bases align to TRBD1. This CDR3 contains 13 residues. Germline values: CDR1 SNHLY, CDR2 FYNNEI. Losses at the gene ends were 8 bases for V and 6 bases for J; bases not matched to a gene: 10. In DNA form, the CDR3 reads TGTGCCAGCGGACGACAGGGTTTGCGCGAGCAGTACTTC. Translated: CASGRQGLREQYF.

This chain links TRBV29-1 with TRBJ1-1; 8 bases fit TRBD1. This CDR3 contains 12 residues. Unmatched junction bases numbered 2, after V lost 3 bases and J lost 5 bases. The germline V gene encodes CDR1 SQVTM and CDR2 ANQGSEA. CDR3 DNA: TGCAGCGTTGAGGGGACAGGTACTGAAGCTTTCTTT. This encodes CSVEGTGTEAFF.

In its sample, this clone was seen once. The chain is built from TRBV12-3 or TRBV12-4 and TRBJ1-1; D remains unclear. Trimming left V 3 bases short and J 6 bases short, with 8 bases between. This CDR3 is 12 amino acids long. As DNA, the CDR3 is TGTGCCAGCAGTTTCGACCTCGCTGAAGCTTTCTTT. This encodes CASSFDLAEAFF.

The CDR3: CASNGRSNTEAFF. DNA for the CDR3: TGTGCCAGCAACGGTAGAAGTAACACTGAAGCTTTCTTT. J is TRBJ1-1 and V is TRBV6-5, with D hard to call. The germline V gene encodes CDR1 MNHEY and CDR2 SVGAGI. The CDR3 has 13 residues. V lost 7 bases, J lost 2 bases, and 11 bases lay in between.

The chain links TRBV18 to TRBJ1-2; the D gene is possibly TRBD1 (6 bases). Germline V gene lookup returns CDR1 KGHSH and CDR2 LQKENI. CDR3 length: 14 amino acids. Trimming pared 4 bases from V and 6 bases from J, leaving 15 bases between. The CDR3 DNA reads TGTGCCAGCTCACTCTCGGGAAACAGGGATGGCTACACCTTC. This translates into CASSLSGNRDGYTF.